This T cell receptor beta chain derives from a study of T-cell memory formation after mild COVID-19. Whole-study results and caveats: Largely, contracting CD4+ clones fell within CM and EM, and contracting CD8+ clones within EMRA. In pre-infection memory, a portion of responding clones appeared, which suggested that cross-reactive memory joined.

Amplification by 5'RACE using constant-segment primers produced TCR alpha and TCR beta cDNA libraries that carried sample barcodes and UMIs. TCRdb ran MiXCR on the 5' RACE reads and lists one entry per CDR3 protein. The sample consists of hundreds of thousands of distinct CDR3 sequences, 20% to 25% of them appearing once. This CDR3 comprises 13 residues. Germline V gives CDR1 SEHNR, CDR2 FQNEAQ (reference sequence). This clonotype has just a few counts. No antigen is known for it. At one end the junction does not follow the germline gene, possibly because of a read error. Sequencing was performed on PBMCs or a T cell subset sorted from them (not recorded which). The TCR sequence derives from a man between 18 and 29 years old who had mild COVID-19 (a few samples of this study predate the infection). Cell type and time point are not known. The V and J genes are TRBV7-9 and TRBJ1-1; tentatively, D is TRBD1 (5 bases). The CDR3: CAGRARKNTEAFF. In DNA, the CDR3 is TGTGCCGGCAGGGCCAGGAAGAACACTGAAGCTTTCTTT.